This is a list of T cell receptor beta chains from one sample in a study of metastatic and nonmetastatic thyroid tumors. TCRdb called clones again from the PCR reads with MiXCR. There are about 24,000 clones in the sample; 20% to 25% occur only once, and roughly 13% lies in the top ten. The sample comprised blood. Receptors were obtained from a male donor with papillary thyroid cancer or a benign thyroid nodule (not recorded which). Some clones in this sample may be carry-over from other donors' samples. The CDR3 runs from the conserved cysteine through the conserved F or W. A D gene is named only where the DNA matches it firmly. Clone size appears in some rows only: once, few, many, or a class for an expanded clone.

clone_size,j_call,v_call,d_call,cdr3_aa,cdr3_nt
.,TRBJ1-1,TRBV7-9,.,CASNLRGPNTEAFF,TGTGCCAGCAACCTCAGGGGCCCTAACACTGAAGCTTTCTTT
.,TRBJ1-6,TRBV5-1,.,CASSLAGTQNSPLHF,TGCGCCAGCAGCTTGGCCGGGACGCAGAATTCCCCCCTCCACTTT
medium-sized,TRBJ2-7,TRBV28,TRBD1,CASSSPGQGQKEQYF,TGTGCCAGCAGCTCTCCGGGACAGGGACAAAAAGAGCAGTACTTC
many,TRBJ1-1,TRBV29-1,.,CSGRQLNTEAFF,TGCAGCGGCCGACAGCTAAACACTGAAGCTTTCTTT
many,TRBJ1-5,TRBV20-1,.,CSAPGHLGNQPQHF,TGCAGTGCCCCGGGCCACCTGGGGAATCAGCCCCAGCATTTT
few,TRBJ2-1,TRBV7-3,.,CASSFRQGLRNEQFF,TGTGCCAGCAGCTTTAGGCAGGGGTTAAGAAATGAGCAGTTCTTC
.,TRBJ1-2,TRBV18,.,CASSPRQSEGYTF,TGTGCCAGCTCACCACGACAGAGTGAGGGCTACACCTTC
.,TRBJ2-7,TRBV5-5,TRBD2,CASSLAGTSYEQYF,TGTGCCAGCAGCTTGGCCGGGACTAGCTACGAGCAGTACTTC
medium-sized,TRBJ2-7,TRBV5-1,.,CASSLALVLQSGPKSYEQYF,TGCGCCAGCAGCTTGGCCCTCGTACTTCAGAGCGGCCCCAAGTCCTACGAGCAGTACTTC
few,TRBJ2-7,TRBV11-1,.,CASSLVRELGGYF,TGTGCCAGCAGCTTAGTCAGAGAACTAGGAGGATACTTC
few,TRBJ1-1,TRBV12-3/TRBV12-4,.,CASSLAGFSTEAFF,TGTGCCAGCAGTTTAGCAGGGTTCTCCACTGAAGCCTTCTTT
few,TRBJ2-1,TRBV19,.,CASSMSGRPYNEQFF,TGTGCCAGTAGTATGTCCGGGAGACCTTACAATGAGCAGTTCTTC
.,TRBJ1-5,TRBV28,TRBD1,CASSFPGTGPLVSNQPQHF,TGTGCCAGCAGTTTCCCCGGGACAGGGCCTCTAGTAAGCAATCAGCCCCAGCATTTT
many,TRBJ2-5,TRBV20-1,.,CSASTTGPSQETQYF,TGCAGTGCTAGTACAACAGGGCCCTCCCAAGAGACCCAGTACTTC
many,TRBJ2-1,TRBV12-3/TRBV12-4,.,CASSFDYHFQFF,TGTGCCAGCAGTTTCGACTATCATTTTCAGTTCTTC